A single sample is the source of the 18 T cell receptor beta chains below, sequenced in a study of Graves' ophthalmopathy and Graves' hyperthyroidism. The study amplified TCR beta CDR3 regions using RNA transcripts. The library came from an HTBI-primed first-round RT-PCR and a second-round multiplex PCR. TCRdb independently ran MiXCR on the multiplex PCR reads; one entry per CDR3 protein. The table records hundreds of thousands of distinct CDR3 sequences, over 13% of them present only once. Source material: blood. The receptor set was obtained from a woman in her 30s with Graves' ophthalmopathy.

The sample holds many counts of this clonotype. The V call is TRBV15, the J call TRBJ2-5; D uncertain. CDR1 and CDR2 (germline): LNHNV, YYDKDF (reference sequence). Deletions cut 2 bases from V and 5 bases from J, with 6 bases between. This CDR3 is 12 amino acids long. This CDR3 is CATSRRAETQYF. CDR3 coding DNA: TGTGCCACCAGCAGAAGAGCGGAGACCCAGTACTTC.

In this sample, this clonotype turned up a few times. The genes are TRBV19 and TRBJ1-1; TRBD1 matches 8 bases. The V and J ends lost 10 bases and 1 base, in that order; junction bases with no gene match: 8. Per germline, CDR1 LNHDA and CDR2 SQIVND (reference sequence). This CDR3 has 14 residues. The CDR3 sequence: CATGTGGANTEAFF. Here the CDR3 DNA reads TGTGCCACTGGGACAGGCGGCGCGAACACTGAAGCTTTCTTT.

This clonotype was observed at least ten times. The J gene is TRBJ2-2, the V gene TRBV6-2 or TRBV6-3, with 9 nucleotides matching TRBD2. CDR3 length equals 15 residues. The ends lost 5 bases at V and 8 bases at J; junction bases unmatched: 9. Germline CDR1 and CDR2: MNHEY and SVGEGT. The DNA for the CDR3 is TGTGCCAGCAGTAAGGACCCTAGCGGGATGGGGGAGCTGTTTTTT. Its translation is CASSKDPSGMGELFF.

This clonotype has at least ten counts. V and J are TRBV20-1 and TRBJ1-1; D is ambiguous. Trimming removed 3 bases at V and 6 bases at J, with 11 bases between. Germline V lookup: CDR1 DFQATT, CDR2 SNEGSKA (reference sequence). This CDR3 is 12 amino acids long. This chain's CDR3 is CSASDPVAEAFF. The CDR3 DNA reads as TGCAGTGCTAGCGACCCGGTCGCTGAAGCTTTCTTT.

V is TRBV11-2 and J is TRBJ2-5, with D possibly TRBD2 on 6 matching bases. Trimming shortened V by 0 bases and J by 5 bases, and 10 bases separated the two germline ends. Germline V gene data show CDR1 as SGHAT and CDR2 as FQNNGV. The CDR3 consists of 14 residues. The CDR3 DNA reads TGTGCCAGCAGCTTAGATTGGGAGGCGGAGACCCAGTACTTC. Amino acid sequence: CASSLDWEAETQYF.

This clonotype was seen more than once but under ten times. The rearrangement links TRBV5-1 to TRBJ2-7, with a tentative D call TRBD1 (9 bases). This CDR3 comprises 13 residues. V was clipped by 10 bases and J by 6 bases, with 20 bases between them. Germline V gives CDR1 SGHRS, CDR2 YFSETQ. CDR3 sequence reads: CASSGTGTSEQYF. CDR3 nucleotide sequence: TGCGCCTCCTCGGGGACAGGGACTAGCGAGCAGTACTTC.

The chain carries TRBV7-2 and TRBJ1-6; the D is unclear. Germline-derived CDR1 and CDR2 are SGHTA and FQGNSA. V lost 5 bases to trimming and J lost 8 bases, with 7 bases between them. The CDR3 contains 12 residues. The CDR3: CASSPAHSPLHF. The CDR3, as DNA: TGTGCCAGCAGCCCTGCCCATTCACCCCTCCACTTT.

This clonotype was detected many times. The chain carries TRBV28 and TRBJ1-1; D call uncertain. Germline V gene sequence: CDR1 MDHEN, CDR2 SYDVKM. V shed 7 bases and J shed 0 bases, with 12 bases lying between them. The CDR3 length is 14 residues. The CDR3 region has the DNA TGTGCCAGCACGTCGGGAGCAATGAACACTGAAGCTTTCTTT. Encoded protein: CASTSGAMNTEAFF.

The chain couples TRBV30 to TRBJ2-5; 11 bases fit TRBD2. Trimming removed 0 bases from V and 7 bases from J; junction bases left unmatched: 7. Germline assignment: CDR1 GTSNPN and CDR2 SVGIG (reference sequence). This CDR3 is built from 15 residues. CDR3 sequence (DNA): TGTGCCTGGAGTGTACGGCTAGCGGGAGGAGCGACCCAGTACTTC. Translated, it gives CAWSVRLAGGATQYF.

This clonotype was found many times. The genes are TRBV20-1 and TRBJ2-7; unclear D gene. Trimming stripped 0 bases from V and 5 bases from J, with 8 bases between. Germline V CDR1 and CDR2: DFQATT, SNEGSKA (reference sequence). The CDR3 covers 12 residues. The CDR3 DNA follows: TGCAGTGCTAGAGATACGATCCACGAGCAGTACTTC. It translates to CSARDTIHEQYF.

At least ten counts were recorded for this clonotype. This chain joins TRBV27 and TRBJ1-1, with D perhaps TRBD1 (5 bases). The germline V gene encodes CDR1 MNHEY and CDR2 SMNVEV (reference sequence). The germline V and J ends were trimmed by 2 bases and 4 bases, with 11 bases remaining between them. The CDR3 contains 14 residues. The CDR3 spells CASSLTRGSTEAFF. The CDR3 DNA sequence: TGTGCCAGCAGTTTAACGCGGGGCTCCACTGAAGCTTTCTTT.

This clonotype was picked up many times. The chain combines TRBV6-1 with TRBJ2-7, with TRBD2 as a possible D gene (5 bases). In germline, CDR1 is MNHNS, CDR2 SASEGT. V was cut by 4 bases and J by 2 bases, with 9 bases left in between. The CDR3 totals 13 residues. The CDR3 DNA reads TGTGCCAGCAGTGCGACTACGCCCTACGAGCAGTACTTC. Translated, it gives CASSATTPYEQYF.

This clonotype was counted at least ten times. This CDR3 is CASSQTGRSYEQYF. The CDR3 coding sequence is TGTGCCAGCAGTCAGACAGGGCGCTCCTACGAGCAGTACTTC. The chain recombines TRBV2 with TRBJ2-7; 7 nucleotides match TRBD1. V gave up 5 bases and J gave up 0 bases; unmatched junction bases: 4. Germline CDR1 SNHLY, CDR2 FYNNEI. The CDR3 consists of 14 residues.

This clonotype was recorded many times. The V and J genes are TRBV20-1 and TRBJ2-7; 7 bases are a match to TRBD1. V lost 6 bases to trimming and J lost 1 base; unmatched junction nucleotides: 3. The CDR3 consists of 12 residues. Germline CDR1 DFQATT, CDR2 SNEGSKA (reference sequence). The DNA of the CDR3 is TGCAGTGCCTCGGACAGGTCCTACGAGCAGTACTTC. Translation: CSASDRSYEQYF.

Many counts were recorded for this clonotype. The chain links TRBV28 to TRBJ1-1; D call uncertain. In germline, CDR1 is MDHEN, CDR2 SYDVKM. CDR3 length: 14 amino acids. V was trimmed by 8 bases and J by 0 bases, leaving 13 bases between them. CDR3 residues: CASERTGMNTEAFF. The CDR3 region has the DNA TGTGCCAGCGAGAGGACGGGGATGAACACTGAAGCTTTCTTT.

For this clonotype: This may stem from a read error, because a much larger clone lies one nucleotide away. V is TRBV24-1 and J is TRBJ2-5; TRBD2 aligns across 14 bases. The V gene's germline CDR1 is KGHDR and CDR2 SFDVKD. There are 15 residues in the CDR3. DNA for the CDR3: TGTGCCACCAGTGAGGGACTAGCGGGAGTCGAGACCAAGTACTTC. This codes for CATSEGLAGVETKYF.

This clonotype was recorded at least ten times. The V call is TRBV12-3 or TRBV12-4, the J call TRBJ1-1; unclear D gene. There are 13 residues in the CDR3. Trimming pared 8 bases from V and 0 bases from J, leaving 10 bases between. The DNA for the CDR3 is TGTGCCAGCCGCTGGCAGTTGAACACTGAAGCTTTCTTT. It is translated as CASRWQLNTEAFF.

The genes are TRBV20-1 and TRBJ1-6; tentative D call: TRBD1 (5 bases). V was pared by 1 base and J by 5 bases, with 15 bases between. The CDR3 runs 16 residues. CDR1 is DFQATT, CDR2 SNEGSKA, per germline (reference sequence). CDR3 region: CSARVEGKRHNSPLHF. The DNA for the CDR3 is TGCAGTGCTAGAGTCGAGGGGAAGAGACATAATTCACCCCTCCACTTT.